Shown below are 8 T cell receptor beta chains from a single sample sequenced in a study of blood T cells in healthy people across ages. With a J-beta primer mix and a sample-barcoded 5' primer, a second PCR ran about 7 to 12 cycles. Using its own MiXCR run on the 5' RACE reads, TCRdb lists one record per CDR3 protein. The sample lists hundreds of thousands of distinct CDR3 sequences, around 40% occurring once. The source material was blood. These receptors were collected from a woman aged 55-70 years in good health.

This clonotype was recorded many times. This may be a read error: a much more frequent sequence differs by one nucleotide. The rearrangement joins TRBV11-2 to TRBJ1-5; D is undetermined. The CDR3 has 13 residues. Germline lookup yields CDR1 SGHAT and CDR2 FQNNGV. The ends were cut back, 5 bases at V and 3 bases at J, with 8 bases in the middle. The DNA of the CDR3 is TGTGCCAGCAGCGGAGATATCAATCAGCCCCAGCATTTT. Translated, it gives CASSGDINQPQHF.

This clonotype was picked up a small number of times. Here the CDR3 reads CASSLALAREQYF. The DNA of the CDR3 is TGTGCCAGCAGTTTAGCGCTGGCTCGCGAGCAGTACTTC. The gene calls are TRBV12-3 or TRBV12-4 and TRBJ2-7; D is unclear. Trimming cost V 0 bases and J 6 bases, with 9 bases left between them. This CDR3 has 13 residues.

V and J are TRBV6-5 and TRBJ1-5, with D unresolved. Germline-derived CDR1 and CDR2 are MNHEY and SVGAGI. With 5 bases removed from V and 1 base from J, the gap between germline ends came to 12 bases. The CDR3 has 15 residues. The CDR3 DNA reads as TGTGCCAGCAGTCCATCCGGAGGAAGCAATCAGCCCCAGCATTTT. This translates into CASSPSGGSNQPQHF.

To note about this clonotype: A much bigger clone sits one base away, suggesting this may be a read error. The rearrangement links TRBV25-1 to TRBJ2-4; 7 bases agree with TRBD1. The end of the DNA is better explained by TRBJ2-7, so the J call may be wrong. Germline V gene lookup returns CDR1 MGHDK and CDR2 SYGVNS. The CDR3 is 14 residues long. CDR3 sequence: CANSEGQGAYEQYF. CDR3 DNA sequence: TGTGCCAACAGTGAAGGCCAGGGGGCCTACGAGCAGTACTTC.

This chain uses TRBV27 with TRBJ2-7; a weak D match, TRBD1 (6 bases). The CDR3 is made up of 14 amino acids. Trimming shortened V by 3 bases and J by 4 bases, and 13 bases separated the two germline ends. Germline V lookup: CDR1 MNHEY, CDR2 SMNVEV (reference sequence). The CDR3 region is CASSFQGSGYEQYF. In DNA form, the CDR3 reads TGTGCCAGCAGTTTCCAGGGGTCAGGATACGAGCAGTACTTC.

The chain is built from TRBV9 and TRBJ2-7; 8 nucleotides match TRBD2. Germline V gene lookup returns CDR1 SGDLS and CDR2 YYNGEE. CDR3 length: 15 amino acids. The trim removed 4 bases at V and 2 bases at J, leaving 8 bases unmatched. CDR3 DNA: TGTGCCAGCAGCCCACCCGGGACTAGAGCCTACGAGCAGTACTTC. It codes for CASSPPGTRAYEQYF.

This clonotype was recorded a few times. The chain combines TRBV7-3 with TRBJ2-1; 9 bases map to TRBD1. The V gene end was trimmed by 2 bases and the J gene end by 7 bases; junction bases not matched to a gene: 6. CDR3 length equals 15 residues. Germline V gene sequence: CDR1 SGHTA, CDR2 FQGTGA. The CDR3 region is CASSLPGQGENEQFF. The CDR3 bases are TGTGCCAGCAGCTTACCGGGACAGGGTGAAAATGAGCAGTTCTTC.

The rearrangement joins TRBV7-2 to TRBJ2-7; 9 positions agree with TRBD1. Germline V CDR1 and CDR2: SGHTA, FQGNSA. V lost 6 bases, J lost 3 bases, and 9 bases stayed unmatched. This CDR3 is 15 amino acids long. In DNA, the CDR3 is TGTGCCAGCAGACCCCAGGGACAGGGAGGCTACGAGCAGTACTTC. Translated: CASRPQGQGGYEQYF.